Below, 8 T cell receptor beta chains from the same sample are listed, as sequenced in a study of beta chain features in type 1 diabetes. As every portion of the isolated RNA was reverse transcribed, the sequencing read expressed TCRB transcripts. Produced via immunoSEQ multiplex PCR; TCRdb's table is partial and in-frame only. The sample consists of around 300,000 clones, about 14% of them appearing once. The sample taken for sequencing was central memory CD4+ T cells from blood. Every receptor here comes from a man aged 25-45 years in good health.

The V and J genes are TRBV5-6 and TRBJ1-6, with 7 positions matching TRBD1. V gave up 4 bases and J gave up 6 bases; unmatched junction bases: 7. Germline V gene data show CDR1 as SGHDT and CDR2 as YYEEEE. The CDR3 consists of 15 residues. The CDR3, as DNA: TGTGCCAGCAGCATTGGACAGGTATCTAATTCACCCCTCCACTTT. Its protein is CASSIGQVSNSPLHF.

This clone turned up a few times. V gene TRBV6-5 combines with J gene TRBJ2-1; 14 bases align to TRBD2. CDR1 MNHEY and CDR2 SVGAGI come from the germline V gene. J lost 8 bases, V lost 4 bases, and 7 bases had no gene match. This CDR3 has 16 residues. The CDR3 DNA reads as TGTGCCAGCAGTTTGGGACTAGCGGGAGTCGTATATGAGCAGTTCTTC. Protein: CASSLGLAGVVYEQFF.

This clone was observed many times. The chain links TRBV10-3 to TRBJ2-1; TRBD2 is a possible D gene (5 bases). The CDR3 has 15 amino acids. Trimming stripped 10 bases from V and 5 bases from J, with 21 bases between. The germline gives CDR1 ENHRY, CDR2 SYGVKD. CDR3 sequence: CATGGKISANNEQFF. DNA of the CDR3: TGTGCCACAGGAGGCAAGATTAGCGCGAACAATGAGCAGTTCTTC.

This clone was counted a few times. In nucleotides, the CDR3 is TGTGCCACCAGCGGCGACAGGGGTGGTGGCACAGATACGCAGTATTTT. Its translation is CATSGDRGGGTDTQYF. The chain carries TRBV15 and TRBJ2-3, with TRBD1 identical over 8 bases. CDR1 and CDR2 from the germline V gene are LNHNV and YYDKDF (reference sequence). With 5 bases clipped from V and 1 base from J, the junction kept 8 bases outside the gene matches. This CDR3 is 16 amino acids long.

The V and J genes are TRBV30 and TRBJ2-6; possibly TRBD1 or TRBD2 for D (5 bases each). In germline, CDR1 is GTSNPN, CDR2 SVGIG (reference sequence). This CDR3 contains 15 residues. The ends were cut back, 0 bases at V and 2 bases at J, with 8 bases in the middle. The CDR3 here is CAWSVLGAGANVLTF. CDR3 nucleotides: TGTGCCTGGAGTGTACTGGGGGCTGGGGCCAACGTCCTGACTTTC.

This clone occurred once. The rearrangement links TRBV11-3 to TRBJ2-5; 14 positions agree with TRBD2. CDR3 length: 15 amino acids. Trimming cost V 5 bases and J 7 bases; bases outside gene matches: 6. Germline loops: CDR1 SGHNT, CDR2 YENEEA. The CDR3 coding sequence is TGTGCCAGCAGCCCGCGACTAGCGGGAGGGATGACCCAGTACTTC. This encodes CASSPRLAGGMTQYF. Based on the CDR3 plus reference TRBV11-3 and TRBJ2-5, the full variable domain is EAGVVQSPRYKIIEKKQPVAFWCNPISGHNTLYWYLQNLGQGPELLIRYENEEAVDDSQLPKDRFSAERLKGVDSTLKIQPAELGDSAVYLCASSPRLAGGMTQYFGPGTRLLVL.

This CDR3 reads CASSKMGTYGYTF. In nucleotides, the CDR3 is TGTGCCAGTAGCAAAATGGGGACCTATGGCTACACCTTC. The chain has TRBV19 and TRBJ1-2; maybe TRBD1 (5 bases). This CDR3 region has 13 residues. Germline CDR1 LNHDA, CDR2 SQIVND (reference sequence). V was clipped by 6 bases and J by 4 bases, with 12 bases between them.

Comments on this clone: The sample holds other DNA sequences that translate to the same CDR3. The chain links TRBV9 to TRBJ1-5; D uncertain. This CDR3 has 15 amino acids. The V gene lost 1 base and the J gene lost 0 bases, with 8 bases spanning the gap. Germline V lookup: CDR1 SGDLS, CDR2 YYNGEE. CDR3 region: CASSVSGDSNQPQHF. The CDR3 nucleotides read TGTGCCAGCAGCGTATCCGGGGATAGCAATCAGCCCCAGCATTTT.